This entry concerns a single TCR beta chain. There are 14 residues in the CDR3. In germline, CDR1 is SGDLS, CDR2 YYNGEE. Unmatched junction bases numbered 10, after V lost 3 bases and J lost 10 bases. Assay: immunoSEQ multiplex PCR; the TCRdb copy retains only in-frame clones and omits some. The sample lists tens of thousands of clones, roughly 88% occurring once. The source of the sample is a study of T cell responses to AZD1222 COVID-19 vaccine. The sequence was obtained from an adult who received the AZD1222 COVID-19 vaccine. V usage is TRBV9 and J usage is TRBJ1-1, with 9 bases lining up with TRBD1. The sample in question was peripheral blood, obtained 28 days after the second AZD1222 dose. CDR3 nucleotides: TGTGCCAGCAGCGAGGGACAGGGACGGGTGGTAGCTTTCTTT. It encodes CASSEGQGRVVAFF.